These 18 T cell receptor beta chains were all obtained from the same sample, sequenced in a study of control samples from healthy donors and cancer patients. Libraries were prepared by immunoSEQ multiplex PCR; TCRdb keeps only in-frame clonotypes and omits some of them. Of about 110,000 clones in the sample, around 89% were seen once. Sequencing used blood. Receptors were obtained from a woman in her forties or fifties in good health.

This chain joins TRBV7-2 and TRBJ2-7; a weak D match, TRBD2 (5 bases). The V end lost 1 base, the J end lost 3 bases, and 7 bases lay between the germline ends. Germline loops: CDR1 SGHTA, CDR2 FQGNSA. The CDR3 runs 13 residues. DNA of the CDR3: TGTGCCAGCAGCTTAGAAGACTACTACGAGCAGTACGTC. Its translation is CASSLEDYYEQYV.

This clone came up once. The CDR3 DNA reads TGTGCCAGCAGTGCCCAGCTAGCGGCCCAAGAGACCCAGTACTTC. It specifies CASSAQLAAQETQYF. The gene calls are TRBV2 and TRBJ2-5; 7 bases are shared with TRBD2. CDR1 is SNHLY, CDR2 FYNNEI, per germline. This CDR3 has 15 amino acids. V lost 4 bases to trimming and J lost 1 base; unmatched junction nucleotides: 6. The full variable domain, rest sourced from reference TRBV2 and TRBJ2-5, is EPEVTQTPSHQVTQMGQEVILRCVPISNHLYFYWYRQILGQKVEFLVSFYNNEISEKSEIFDDQFSVERPDGSNFTLKIRSTKLEDSAMYFCASSAQLAAQETQYFGPGTRLLVL.

V is TRBV27 and J is TRBJ1-5; no clear D. Trimming removed 3 bases from V and 7 bases from J, with 10 bases in between. Germline CDR1 reads MNHEY; CDR2 reads SMNVEV (reference sequence). The CDR3 runs to 13 residues. The CDR3 spells CASSFDWAQPQHF. The CDR3 nucleotides are TGTGCCAGCAGTTTTGATTGGGCCCAGCCCCAGCATTTT.

This clone came up many times. The rearrangement links TRBV30 to TRBJ1-2, with 8 bases identical to TRBD1. J was trimmed by 8 bases and V by 7 bases; bases with no gene match: 12. The CDR3 spans 13 residues. Germline lookup yields CDR1 GTSNPN and CDR2 SVGIG (reference sequence). The CDR3 coding sequence is TGTGCCTCCAATCGGGACAGGCCATACGGCTACACCTTC. It translates to CASNRDRPYGYTF.

This sequence joins TRBV7-9 and TRBJ1-6; D is undetermined. The CDR3 is made up of 15 amino acids. V lost 1 base to trimming and J lost 0 bases, with 4 bases between them. From germline, CDR1 is SEHNR and CDR2 FQNEAQ (reference sequence). The CDR3 loop reads CASSLVSSYNSPLHF. CDR3 coding DNA: TGTGCCAGCAGCTTAGTCAGCTCCTATAATTCACCCCTCCACTTT.

The gene calls are TRBV2 and TRBJ2-1; D may correspond to TRBD1 or TRBD2 (5 bases each). There are 16 residues in the CDR3. Germline V lookup: CDR1 SNHLY, CDR2 FYNNEI. V lost 8 bases and J 7 bases, leaving 24 bases between the germline ends. CDR3 sequence reads: CASVIVGTGKKNEQFF. CDR3 nucleotide sequence: TGTGCCAGCGTTATTGTCGGGACGGGAAAAAAGAATGAGCAGTTCTTC.

The J gene is TRBJ2-3, the V gene TRBV27; D gene ambiguous. Germline loops: CDR1 MNHEY, CDR2 SMNVEV (reference sequence). With 4 bases removed from V and 5 bases from J, the gap between germline ends came to 19 bases. This CDR3 has 16 amino acids. This CDR3 reads CASSSRPQSPVDTQYF. The CDR3 DNA reads TGTGCCAGCAGTTCCCGGCCCCAGTCGCCCGTAGATACGCAGTATTTT.

V is TRBV5-6 and J is TRBJ2-3, with 11 bases lining up with TRBD2. Per the germline V gene, CDR1 is SGHDT and CDR2 is YYEEEE. J was trimmed by 6 bases and V by 3 bases; bases with no gene match: 15. The CDR3 contains 18 residues. This chain's CDR3 is CASSYRVAGGPVSDTQYF. The CDR3 nucleotides read TGTGCCAGCAGCTATAGAGTAGCGGGGGGGCCTGTGTCCGATACGCAGTATTTT.

This clone was found once. The chain carries TRBV11-2 and TRBJ2-2, with unresolved D. V lost 3 bases to trimming and J lost 5 bases, with 13 bases between them. Germline lookup yields CDR1 SGHAT and CDR2 FQNNGV. The CDR3 loop spans 15 amino acids. The CDR3 sequence is CASSFGWEWTGELFF. CDR3 nucleotides: TGTGCCAGCAGCTTCGGATGGGAATGGACCGGGGAGCTGTTTTTT.

The chain has TRBV12-3 or TRBV12-4 and TRBJ1-1; weak D call: TRBD1 (5 bases). The CDR3 spans 13 residues. Trimming removed 7 bases from V and 3 bases from J, with 12 bases in between. DNA for the CDR3: TGTGCCAGCATTCCCCAGGGATACACTGAAGCTTTCTTT. Residues: CASIPQGYTEAFF.

The chain is built from TRBV21-1 and TRBJ2-5; the table calls TRBD1, which could not be checked here. TRBV21-1 counts as a pseudogene. This CDR3 is built from 13 residues. The CDR3 nucleotides read TGTGCCAGGGGCAGGGGACGGCAAGAGACCCAGTACTTC. Translation: CARGRGRQETQYF.

The chain is built from TRBV2 and TRBJ1-1; TRBD1 is a possible D gene (5 bases). The CDR3 length is 16 residues. Germline V gene data show CDR1 as SNHLY and CDR2 as FYNNEI. V was pared by 1 base and J by 1 base, with 13 bases between. DNA for the CDR3: TGTGCCAGCAGTGAAGGCGGTGGGGGTTGGAACACTGAAGCTTTCTTT. As protein: CASSEGGGGWNTEAFF.

The chain joins TRBV7-9 to TRBJ1-6; D unclear. The germline V and J ends were trimmed by 1 base and 7 bases, with 14 bases remaining between them. CDR3 size: 16 residues. CDR1 and CDR2 from the germline V gene are SEHNR and FQNEAQ (reference sequence). The CDR3: CASSLETGRGNSPLHF. CDR3 coding DNA: TGTGCCAGCAGCTTAGAAACCGGACGTGGGAATTCACCCCTCCACTTT.

CDR3 protein: CASSLDLWYTTGELFF. The CDR3 DNA is TGTGCCAGCAGCTTAGATCTATGGTATACGACCGGGGAGCTGTTTTTT. The rearrangement joins TRBV11-3 to TRBJ2-2; D gene ambiguous. The CDR3 totals 16 residues. Per the germline V gene, CDR1 is SGHNT and CDR2 is YENEEA. V was trimmed by 0 bases and J by 5 bases, leaving 13 bases between them.

The J gene is TRBJ2-2, the V gene TRBV6-5; D may be TRBD1 (5 bases). Germline-derived CDR1 and CDR2 are MNHEY and SVGAGI. Deletions cut 2 bases from V and 7 bases from J, with 8 bases between. The length of the CDR3 is 13 residues. This CDR3 is CASSYGANGELFF. DNA for the CDR3: TGTGCCAGCAGTTACGGGGCTAACGGGGAGCTGTTTTTT.

This clone was found once. The chain couples TRBV9 to TRBJ1-5; tentative D call: TRBD1 (5 bases). Trimming removed 0 bases from V and 3 bases from J, with 10 bases in between. Per the germline V gene, CDR1 is SGDLS and CDR2 is YYNGEE. The CDR3 is 15 amino acids. The CDR3 is CASSVAGGNNQPQHF. CDR3 in DNA: TGTGCCAGCAGCGTAGCGGGGGGGAACAATCAGCCCCAGCATTTT.

The chain carries TRBV12-3 or TRBV12-4 and TRBJ2-1; possible D gene TRBD2, 5 bases. V was clipped by 3 bases and J by 9 bases, with 6 bases between them. The CDR3 has 11 residues. In DNA form, the CDR3 reads TGTGCCAGCAGTTTCGCGGGTGAGCAGTTCTTC. Amino acids: CASSFAGEQFF.

Only one count was recorded for this clone. This chain links TRBV24-1 with TRBJ2-5; D might be TRBD2 (6 bases). Deletions cut 1 base from V and 2 bases from J, with 16 bases between. Germline V gene lookup returns CDR1 KGHDR and CDR2 SFDVKD. The CDR3 sequence is 17 residues long. The CDR3 loop reads CATSDFWESSGQETQYF. CDR3 DNA sequence: TGTGCCACCAGTGATTTTTGGGAATCGAGCGGGCAAGAGACCCAGTACTTC.